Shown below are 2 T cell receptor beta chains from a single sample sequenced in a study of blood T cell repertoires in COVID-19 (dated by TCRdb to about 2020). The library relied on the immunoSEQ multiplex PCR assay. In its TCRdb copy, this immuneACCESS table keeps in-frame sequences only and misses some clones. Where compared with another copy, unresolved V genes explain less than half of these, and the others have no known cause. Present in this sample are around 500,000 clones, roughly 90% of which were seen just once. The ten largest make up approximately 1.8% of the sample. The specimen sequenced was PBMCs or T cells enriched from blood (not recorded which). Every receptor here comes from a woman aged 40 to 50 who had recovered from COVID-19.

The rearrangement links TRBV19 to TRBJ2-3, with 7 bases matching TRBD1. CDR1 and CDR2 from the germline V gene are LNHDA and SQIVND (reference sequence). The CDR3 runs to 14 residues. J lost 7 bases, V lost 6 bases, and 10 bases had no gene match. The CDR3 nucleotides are TGTGCCAGTAGCCCGGCGAGGGGGCGAAATACGCAGTATTTT. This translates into CASSPARGRNTQYF.

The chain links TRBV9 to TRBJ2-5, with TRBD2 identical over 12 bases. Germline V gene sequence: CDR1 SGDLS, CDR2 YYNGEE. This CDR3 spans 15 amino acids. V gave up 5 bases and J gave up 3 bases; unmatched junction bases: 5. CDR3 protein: CASSPTSGSKETQYF. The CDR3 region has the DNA TGTGCCAGCAGTCCGACTAGCGGGAGTAAAGAGACCCAGTACTTC. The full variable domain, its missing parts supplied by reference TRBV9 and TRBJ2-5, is DSGVTQTPKHLITATGQRVTLRCSPRSGDLSVYWYQQSLDQGLQFLIQYYNGEERAKGNILERFSAQQFPDLHSELNLSSLELGDSALYFCASSPTSGSKETQYFGPGTRLLVL.